The clone carrying this TCR beta chain was seen a few times. These data are taken from a study of T cells after yellow fever vaccination. TCRdb passed the 5' RACE reads through MiXCR, listing each CDR3 protein once. The sample has about 42,000 distinct CDR3 sequences, around 6.8% seen once. Trimming stripped 8 bases from V and 2 bases from J, with 9 bases between. Per germline, CDR1 MNHEY and CDR2 SVGAGI. This CDR3 region has 12 residues. The TCR comes from a young man who received the YFV17D yellow fever vaccine. This chain joins TRBV6-5 and TRBJ1-1; no reliable D call. The sample was PBMCs, either bulk or a sorted T-cell subset (CD4+, CD8+, memory, or dextramer-sorted; not recorded which), taken 45 days after the yellow fever booster vaccination. CDR3 in DNA: TGTGCCAGCCGCGACCATAACACTGAAGCTTTCTTT. As protein: CASRDHNTEAFF.